The 8 T cell receptor beta chains below all came from one sample that was sequenced in a study of spatial heterogeneity in lung cancer. In TCRdb, the 5' RACE reads were re-called with MiXCR into one record per CDR3 protein. The data contain around 60,000 distinct CDR3 sequences, 8% to 9% of them singletons. Described time point: sample taken at primary tumor resection. Whole RNA was taken from tumor, nontumor lung or frozen PBMC; it was then sequenced unsorted. The starting material was PBMCs, obtained at surgery. The receptors derive from a female donor with early-stage non-small cell lung cancer.

The chain uses TRBV11-3 and TRBJ1-2; the match to TRBD1 covers 7 bases. The CDR3 is made up of 13 amino acids. V lost 5 bases to trimming and J lost 8 bases; unmatched junction nucleotides: 8. Per germline, CDR1 SGHNT and CDR2 YENEEA. The CDR3 loop reads CASSPTYRGGYTF. The DNA of the CDR3 is TGTGCCAGCAGCCCAACATACAGGGGAGGCTACACCTTC.

This clonotype was seen only a few times. This chain connects TRBV3-1 to TRBJ1-1; no clear D gene. Per the germline V gene, CDR1 is LGHDT and CDR2 is YNNKEL (reference sequence). The CDR3 runs 11 residues. V lost 5 bases to trimming and J lost 8 bases, with 9 bases between them. Written as DNA, the CDR3 is TGTGCCAGCAGCACCCACCGGGAAGCTTTCTTT. This gives the protein CASSTHREAFF.

This clonotype was counted between two and nine times. The chain carries TRBV3-1 and TRBJ2-5; the D is unclear. This CDR3 has 12 amino acids. Germline CDR1 reads LGHDT; CDR2 reads YNNKEL (reference sequence). V shed 0 bases and J shed 6 bases, with 5 bases lying between them. The CDR3 DNA reads as TGTGCCAGCAGCCAAGAGGAAAAGACCCAGTACTTC. As protein: CASSQEEKTQYF.

The genes are TRBV28 and TRBJ2-1; 9 bases align to TRBD2. The V gene's germline CDR1 is MDHEN and CDR2 SYDVKM. This CDR3 is built from 15 residues. J was trimmed by 8 bases and V by 2 bases; bases with no gene match: 7. In nucleotides, the CDR3 is TGTGCCAGCAGTTTAAGAAGTAGCGGGAGTTATGAGCAGTTCTTC. It yields the protein CASSLRSSGSYEQFF.

This clonotype is termed medium-sized. J is TRBJ2-2 and V is TRBV29-1; TRBD1 or TRBD2 may be the D gene (5 bases each). V shed 3 bases and J shed 7 bases, with 12 bases lying between them. This CDR3 is built from 13 residues. Germline loops: CDR1 SQVTM, CDR2 ANQGSEA. The CDR3 coding sequence is TGCAGCGTTGACCCGGGGCATCACGGGGAGCTGTTTTTT. Encoded protein: CSVDPGHHGELFF.

This clonotype was found many times. The chain joins TRBV9 to TRBJ1-1, with D unclear. This CDR3 comprises 15 residues. The V end was cut by 4 bases, the J end by 5 bases, with 18 bases between. Germline CDR1 is SGDLS and CDR2 is YYNGEE. DNA of the CDR3: TGTGCCAGCAGCCCAAGACTTACCCTGGGGACTGAAGCTTTCTTT. Translating it yields CASSPRLTLGTEAFF.

The chain recombines TRBV3-1 with TRBJ1-1; no reliable D call. The CDR3 totals 16 residues. V lost 4 bases and J lost 2, with 17 bases in between. Per the germline V gene, CDR1 is LGHDT and CDR2 is YNNKEL (reference sequence). The CDR3 is CASSPLWGAGNTEAFF. The CDR3 nucleotides are TGTGCCAGCAGCCCGCTTTGGGGTGCGGGCAACACTGAAGCTTTCTTT.

This clonotype was seen many times. The chain employs TRBV5-1 and TRBJ1-6, with 8 bases identical to TRBD1. Germline lookup yields CDR1 SGHRS and CDR2 YFSETQ. Trimming cost V 4 bases and J 10 bases; bases outside gene matches: 4. There are 13 residues in the CDR3. The CDR3 nucleotides are TGCGCCAGCAGCCCGACAGGGGAATCACCCCTCCACTTT. This gives the protein CASSPTGESPLHF.